The 10 T cell receptor beta chains below come from one sample, sequenced in a study of T cell clusters in autoimmune cytopenias. Each sample's input was about 270 ng genomic DNA, roughly 40,000 genome equivalents. Multiplex touch-down PCR amplified TRB using TRB-A and TRB-B pools in one tube. For each CDR3 protein, TCRdb gives one entry from its re-call of the multiplex PCR reads, without DNA. The sample has over a thousand distinct CDR3 sequences. Sequences were obtained from peripheral blood. The receptors were gathered from a human donor with an autoimmune cytopenia or autoimmune hepatitis (not recorded which).

This chain links TRBV5-1 with TRBJ1-4; TCRdb reports TRBD1, a call that lacks DNA to check it against. This CDR3 spans 15 amino acids. Per germline, CDR1 SGHRS and CDR2 YFSETQ. The CDR3 sequence: CASSTDLGANEKLFF.

This clonotype counts as medium-sized by frequency. This chain links TRBV14 with TRBJ2-6. The CDR3 runs to 14 residues. In germline, CDR1 is SGHDN, CDR2 FVKESK. CDR3 amino acids: CASARSSGANVLTF.

Measured by frequency, this clonotype is medium-sized (0.01 to 0.1%). The chain employs TRBV18 and TRBJ2-3; no DNA is available, so the TRBD1 call from TCRdb remains unchecked. CDR3 size: 17 residues. Germline CDR1 reads KGHSH; CDR2 reads LQKENI. The CDR3 protein is CASSHGPLLGGPDTQYF.

By frequency, this clonotype registers medium-sized. The J gene is TRBJ1-5, the V gene TRBV18; TCRdb's D call of TRBD1 is untestable without DNA. Germline V gene sequence: CDR1 KGHSH, CDR2 LQKENI. CDR3 size: 15 residues. CDR3 sequence reads: CASSPEVGGNQPQHF.

The rearrangement uses TRBV20-1 and TRBJ2-3; the D call of TRBD1 rests on TCRdb alone, since no DNA is present to check it. Per germline, CDR1 DFQATT and CDR2 SNEGSKA (reference sequence). The CDR3 runs 12 residues. The CDR3: CSARDFTDTQYF.

This clonotype is medium-sized by frequency. This rearrangement joins TRBV6-1 to TRBJ2-4; the TRBD1 assignment by TCRdb is unverifiable without DNA. This CDR3 region has 16 residues. Germline assignment: CDR1 MNHNS and CDR2 SASEGT. This CDR3 reads CASSYTGGIAKNIQYF.

This clonotype ranks as medium-sized (0.01 to 0.1%) in terms of frequency. V is TRBV6-2 or TRBV6-3 and J is TRBJ2-3. CDR1 is MNHEY and CDR2 is SVGEGT in the germline V gene. The CDR3 consists of 14 residues. This CDR3 reads CASSYGYRTDTQYF.

According to its frequency, this clonotype is medium-sized. The chain links TRBV6-1 to TRBJ1-2; the D call of TRBD1 rests on TCRdb alone, since no DNA is present to check it. Germline V lookup: CDR1 MNHNS, CDR2 SASEGT. The CDR3 is 14 residues long. This CDR3 is CASSERGQGYGYTF.

V is TRBV7-9 and J is TRBJ1-2. This CDR3 has 11 amino acids. CDR1 SEHNR and CDR2 FQNEAQ come from the germline V gene (reference sequence). The CDR3 is CASSLAQGYTF.

Its frequency marks this clonotype as medium-sized (0.01 to 0.1%). The chain couples TRBV6-2 or TRBV6-3 to TRBJ2-3; lacking DNA, the TRBD2 call made by TCRdb goes unchecked. The CDR3 is 16 residues long. Germline lookup yields CDR1 MNHEY and CDR2 SVGEGT. CDR3 protein: CASLTSGASFTDTQYF.